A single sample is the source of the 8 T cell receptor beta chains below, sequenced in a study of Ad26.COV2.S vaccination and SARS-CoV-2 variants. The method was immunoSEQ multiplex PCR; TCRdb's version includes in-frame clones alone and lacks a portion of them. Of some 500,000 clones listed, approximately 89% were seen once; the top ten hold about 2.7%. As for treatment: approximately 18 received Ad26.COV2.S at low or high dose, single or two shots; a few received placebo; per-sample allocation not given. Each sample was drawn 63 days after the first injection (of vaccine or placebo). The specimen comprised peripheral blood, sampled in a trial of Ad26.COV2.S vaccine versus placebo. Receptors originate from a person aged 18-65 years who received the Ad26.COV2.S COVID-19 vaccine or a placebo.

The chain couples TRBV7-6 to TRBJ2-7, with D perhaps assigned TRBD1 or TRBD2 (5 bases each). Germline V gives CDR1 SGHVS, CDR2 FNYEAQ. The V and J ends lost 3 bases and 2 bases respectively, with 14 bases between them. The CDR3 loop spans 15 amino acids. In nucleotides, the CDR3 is TGTGCCAGCAGCTTGGGGGAAGGGGCCCCCTACGAGCAGTACTTC. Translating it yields CASSLGEGAPYEQYF. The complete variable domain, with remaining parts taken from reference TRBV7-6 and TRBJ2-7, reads GAGVSQSPRYKVTKRGQDVALRCDPISGHVSLYWYRQALGQGPEFLTYFNYEAQQDKSGLPNDRFSAERPEGSISTLTIQRTEQRDSAMYRCASSLGEGAPYEQYFGPGTRLTVT.

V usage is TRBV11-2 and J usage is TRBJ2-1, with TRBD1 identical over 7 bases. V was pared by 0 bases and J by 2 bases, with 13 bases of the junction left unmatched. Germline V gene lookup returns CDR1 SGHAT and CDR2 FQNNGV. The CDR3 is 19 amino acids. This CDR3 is CASSLDTLTGEVTYNEQFF. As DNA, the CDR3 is TGTGCCAGCAGCTTAGATACCCTTACAGGGGAAGTAACCTACAATGAGCAGTTCTTC. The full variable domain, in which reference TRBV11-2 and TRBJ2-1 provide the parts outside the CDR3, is EAGVAQSPRYKIIEKRQSVAFWCNPISGHATLYWYQQILGQGPKLLIQFQNNGVVDDSQLPKDRFSAERLKGVDSTLKIQPAKLEDSAVYLCASSLDTLTGEVTYNEQFFGPGTRLTVL.

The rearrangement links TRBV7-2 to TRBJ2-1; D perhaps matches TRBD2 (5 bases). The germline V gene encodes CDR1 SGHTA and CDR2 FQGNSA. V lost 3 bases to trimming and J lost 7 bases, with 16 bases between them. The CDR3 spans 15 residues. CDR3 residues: CASSFRGPLGNEQFF. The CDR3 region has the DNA TGTGCCAGCAGCTTTAGAGGGCCCTTGGGGAATGAGCAGTTCTTC.

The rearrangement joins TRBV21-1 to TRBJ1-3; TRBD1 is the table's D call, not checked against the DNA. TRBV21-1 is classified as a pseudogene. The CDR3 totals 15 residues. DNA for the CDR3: TGTGCCAGCAGCCTCAGGGGAAACTCTGGAAACACCATATATTTT. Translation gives CASSLRGNSGNTIYF.

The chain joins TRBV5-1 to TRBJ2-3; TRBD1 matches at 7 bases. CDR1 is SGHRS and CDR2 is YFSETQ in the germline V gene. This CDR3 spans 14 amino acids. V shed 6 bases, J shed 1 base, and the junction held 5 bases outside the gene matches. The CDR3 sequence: CASNTGTGTDTQYF. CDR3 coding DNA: TGCGCCAGCAATACCGGGACAGGCACAGATACGCAGTATTTT.

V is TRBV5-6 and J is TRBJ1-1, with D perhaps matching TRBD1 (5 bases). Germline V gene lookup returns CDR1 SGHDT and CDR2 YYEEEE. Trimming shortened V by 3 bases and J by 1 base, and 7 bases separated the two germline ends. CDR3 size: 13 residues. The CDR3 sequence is CASSWDGNTEAFF. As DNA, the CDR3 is TGTGCCAGCAGCTGGGACGGGAACACTGAAGCTTTCTTT.

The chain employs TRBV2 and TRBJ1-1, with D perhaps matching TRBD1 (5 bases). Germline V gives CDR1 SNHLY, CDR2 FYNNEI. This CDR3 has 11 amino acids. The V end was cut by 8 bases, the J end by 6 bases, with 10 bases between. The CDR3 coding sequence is TGTGCCAGCTATGACAGCCCTGAAGCTTTCTTT. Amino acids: CASYDSPEAFF. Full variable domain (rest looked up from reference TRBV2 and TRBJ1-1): EPEVTQTPSHQVTQMGQEVILRCVPISNHLYFYWYRQILGQKVEFLVSFYNNEISEKSEIFDDQFSVERPDGSNFTLKIRSTKLEDSAMYFCASYDSPEAFFGQGTRLTVV.

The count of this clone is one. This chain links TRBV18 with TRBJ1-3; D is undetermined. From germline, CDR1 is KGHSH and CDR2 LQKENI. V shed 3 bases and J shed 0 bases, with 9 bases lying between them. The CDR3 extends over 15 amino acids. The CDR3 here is CASSPAQLSGNTIYF. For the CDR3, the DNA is TGTGCCAGCTCACCGGCTCAGCTCTCTGGAAACACCATATATTTT.